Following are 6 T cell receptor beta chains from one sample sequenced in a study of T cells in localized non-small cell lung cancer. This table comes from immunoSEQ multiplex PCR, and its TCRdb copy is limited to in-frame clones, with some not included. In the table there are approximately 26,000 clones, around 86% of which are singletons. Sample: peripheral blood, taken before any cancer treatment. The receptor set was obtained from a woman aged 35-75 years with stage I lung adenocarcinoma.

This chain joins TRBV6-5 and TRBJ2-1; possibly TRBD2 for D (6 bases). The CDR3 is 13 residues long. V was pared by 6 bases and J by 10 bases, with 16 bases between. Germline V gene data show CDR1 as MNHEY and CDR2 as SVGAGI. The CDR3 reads CASRDPGVIEQFF. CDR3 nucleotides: TGTGCCAGCAGGGACCCGGGGGTCATCGAGCAGTTCTTC.

CDR3 DNA: TGCGCCAGCATCGGACAGCCGCAAGAGACCCAGTACTTC. As protein: CASIGQPQETQYF. The chain has TRBV10-2 and TRBJ2-5; D might be TRBD1 (6 bases). Trimming shortened V by 7 bases and J by 2 bases, and 11 bases separated the two germline ends. The CDR3 is 13 residues long. Germline CDR1 WSHSY, CDR2 SAAADI.

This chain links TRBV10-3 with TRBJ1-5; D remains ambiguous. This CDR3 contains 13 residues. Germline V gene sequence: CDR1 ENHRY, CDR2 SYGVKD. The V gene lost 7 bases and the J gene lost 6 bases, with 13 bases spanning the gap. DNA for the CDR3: TGTGCCATCACTTGGGAGAGCGGTCAGCCCCAGCATTTT. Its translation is CAITWESGQPQHF.

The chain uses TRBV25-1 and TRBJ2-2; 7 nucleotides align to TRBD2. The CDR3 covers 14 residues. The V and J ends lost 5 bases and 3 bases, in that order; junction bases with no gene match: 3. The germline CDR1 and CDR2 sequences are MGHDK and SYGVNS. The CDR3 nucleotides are TGTGCCAGCAGTCGGGCGGGGGACACCGGGGAGCTGTTTTTT. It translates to CASSRAGDTGELFF.

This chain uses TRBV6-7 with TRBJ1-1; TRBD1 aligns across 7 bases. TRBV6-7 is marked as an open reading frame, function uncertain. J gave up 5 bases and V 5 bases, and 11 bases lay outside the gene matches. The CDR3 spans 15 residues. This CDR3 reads CASSEAIPGQTEAFF. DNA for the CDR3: TGTGCCAGCAGTGAAGCGATACCGGGACAGACTGAAGCTTTCTTT.

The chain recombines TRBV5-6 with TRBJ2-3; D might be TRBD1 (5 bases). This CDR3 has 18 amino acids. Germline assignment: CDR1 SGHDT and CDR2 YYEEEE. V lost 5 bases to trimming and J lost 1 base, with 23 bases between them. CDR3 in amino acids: CASRSGDRILSGTDTQYF. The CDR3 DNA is TGTGCCAGCAGGTCCGGTGACAGAATACTTTCGGGCACAGATACGCAGTATTTT.